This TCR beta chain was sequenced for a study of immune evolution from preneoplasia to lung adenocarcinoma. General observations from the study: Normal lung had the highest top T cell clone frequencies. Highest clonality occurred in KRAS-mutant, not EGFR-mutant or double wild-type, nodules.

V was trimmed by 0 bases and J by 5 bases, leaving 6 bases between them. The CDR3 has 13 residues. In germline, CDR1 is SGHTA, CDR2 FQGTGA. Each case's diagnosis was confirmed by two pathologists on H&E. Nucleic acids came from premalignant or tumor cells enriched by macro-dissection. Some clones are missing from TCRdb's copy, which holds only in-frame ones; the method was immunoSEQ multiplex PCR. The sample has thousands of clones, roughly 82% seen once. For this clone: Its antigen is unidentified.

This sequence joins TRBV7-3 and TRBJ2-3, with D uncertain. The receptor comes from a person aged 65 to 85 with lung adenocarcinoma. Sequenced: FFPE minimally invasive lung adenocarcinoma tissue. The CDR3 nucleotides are TGTGCCAGCAGCTTAACTGTGGGAGATACGCAGTATTTT. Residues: CASSLTVGDTQYF.